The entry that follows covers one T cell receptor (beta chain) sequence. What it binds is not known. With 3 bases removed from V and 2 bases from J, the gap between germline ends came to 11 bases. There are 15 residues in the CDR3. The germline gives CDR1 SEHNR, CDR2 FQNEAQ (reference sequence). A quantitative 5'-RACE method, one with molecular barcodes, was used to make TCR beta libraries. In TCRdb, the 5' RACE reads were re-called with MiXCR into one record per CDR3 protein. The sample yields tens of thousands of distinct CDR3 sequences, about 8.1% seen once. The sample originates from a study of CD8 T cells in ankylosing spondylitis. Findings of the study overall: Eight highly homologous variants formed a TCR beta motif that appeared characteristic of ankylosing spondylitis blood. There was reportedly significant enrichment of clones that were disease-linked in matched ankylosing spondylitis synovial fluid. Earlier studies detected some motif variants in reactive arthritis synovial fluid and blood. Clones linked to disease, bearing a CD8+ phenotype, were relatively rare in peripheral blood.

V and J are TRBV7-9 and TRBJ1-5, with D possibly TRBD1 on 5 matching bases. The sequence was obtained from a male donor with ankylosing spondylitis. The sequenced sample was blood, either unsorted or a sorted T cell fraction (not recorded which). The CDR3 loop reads CASSLGAGGNQPQHF. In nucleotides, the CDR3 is TGTGCCAGCAGCTTGGGAGCGGGGGGCAATCAGCCCCAGCATTTT.